The subject of this entry is one TCR beta chain. Antigen specificity is unknown. This sample stems from a study of cytomegalovirus exposure and HLA in healthy donors. The protocol was immunoSEQ multiplex PCR, while the TCRdb copy is restricted to in-frame clones and leaves out a portion. The sample carries about 240,000 clones, about 87% recorded once. Broader study findings: Reportedly, cytomegalovirus status was diagnosed with high sensitivity and specificity. Many donors carried some public TCRs, although rarity characterized most TCR sequences. The study listed roughly 150 cytomegalovirus-associated TCR beta chains.

The CDR3 extends over 13 amino acids. Germline V gene lookup returns CDR1 MDHEN and CDR2 SYDVKM. V lost 4 bases and J lost 4; bases outside the gene matches: 3. The chain recombines TRBV28 with TRBJ1-2, with 7 nucleotides matching TRBD1. What was sequenced was PBMCs. The source is a young man in good health and CMV-seronegative. CDR3 nucleotides: TGTGCCAGCAGTTGGCGGACAGGCTATGGCTACACCTTC. Translation gives CASSWRTGYGYTF.